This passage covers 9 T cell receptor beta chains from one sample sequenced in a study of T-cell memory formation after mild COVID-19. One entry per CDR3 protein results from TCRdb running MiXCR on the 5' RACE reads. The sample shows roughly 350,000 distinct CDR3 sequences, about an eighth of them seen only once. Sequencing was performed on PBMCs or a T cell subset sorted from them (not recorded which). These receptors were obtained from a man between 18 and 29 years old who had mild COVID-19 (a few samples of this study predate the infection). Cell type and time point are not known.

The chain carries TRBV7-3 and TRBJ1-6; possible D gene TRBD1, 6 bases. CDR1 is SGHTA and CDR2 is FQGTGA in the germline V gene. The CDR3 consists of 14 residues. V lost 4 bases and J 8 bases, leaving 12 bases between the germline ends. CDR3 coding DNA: TGTGCCAGCAGCTCAACTGGGGGCTATTCACCCCTCCACTTT. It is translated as CASSSTGGYSPLHF.

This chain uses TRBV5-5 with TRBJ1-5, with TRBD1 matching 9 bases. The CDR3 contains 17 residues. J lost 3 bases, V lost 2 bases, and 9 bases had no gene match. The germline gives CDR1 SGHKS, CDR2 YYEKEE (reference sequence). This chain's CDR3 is CASSFSVGQGFNQPQHF. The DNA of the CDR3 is TGTGCCAGCAGCTTTTCAGTGGGACAGGGTTTCAATCAGCCCCAGCATTTT.

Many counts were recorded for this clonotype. CDR3 bases: TGCGCCAGCAGCTTGGGTGGCCTGGGAAATGAGCAGTTCTTC. It yields the protein CASSLGGLGNEQFF. This chain joins TRBV5-1 and TRBJ2-1; D gene uncertain. The ends were cut back, 0 bases at V and 7 bases at J, with 11 bases in the middle. The CDR3 is 14 amino acids. Germline loops: CDR1 SGHRS, CDR2 YFSETQ.

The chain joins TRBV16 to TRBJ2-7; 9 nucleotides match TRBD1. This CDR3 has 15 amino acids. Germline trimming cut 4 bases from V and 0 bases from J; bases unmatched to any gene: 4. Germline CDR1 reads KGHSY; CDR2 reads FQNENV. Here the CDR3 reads CASSRGTGYSYEQYF. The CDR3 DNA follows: TGTGCCAGCAGCCGAGGGACAGGGTACTCCTACGAGCAGTACTTC.

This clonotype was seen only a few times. This chain's CDR3 is CASSYLTSEQFF. The CDR3 DNA reads TGTGCCAGCAGCTACCTGACGAGTGAGCAGTTCTTC. The chain combines TRBV3-1 with TRBJ2-1; no definite D call. Trimming left V 5 bases short and J 9 bases short, with 11 bases between. Per germline, CDR1 LGHDT and CDR2 YNNKEL (reference sequence). The CDR3 runs to 12 residues.

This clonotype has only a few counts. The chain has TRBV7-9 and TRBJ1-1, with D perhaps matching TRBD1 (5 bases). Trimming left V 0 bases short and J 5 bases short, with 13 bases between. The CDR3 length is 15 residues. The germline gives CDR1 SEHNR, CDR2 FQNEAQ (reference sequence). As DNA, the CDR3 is TGTGCCAGCAGCTTAGCGGGGTCAGGGTGGACTGAAGCTTTCTTT. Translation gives CASSLAGSGWTEAFF.

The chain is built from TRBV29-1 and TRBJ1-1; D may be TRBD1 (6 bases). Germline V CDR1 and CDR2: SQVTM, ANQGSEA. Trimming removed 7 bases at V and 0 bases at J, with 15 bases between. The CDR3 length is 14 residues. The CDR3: CSAVTGMLNTEAFF. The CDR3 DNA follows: TGCAGCGCCGTAACAGGGATGCTGAACACTGAAGCTTTCTTT.

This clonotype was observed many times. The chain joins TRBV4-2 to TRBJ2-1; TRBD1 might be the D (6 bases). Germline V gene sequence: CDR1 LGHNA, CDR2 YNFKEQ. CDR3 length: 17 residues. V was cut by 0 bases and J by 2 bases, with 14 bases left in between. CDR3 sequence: CASSQDQDSSTYNEQFF. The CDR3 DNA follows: TGTGCCAGCAGCCAAGATCAGGACAGCTCAACCTACAATGAGCAGTTCTTC.

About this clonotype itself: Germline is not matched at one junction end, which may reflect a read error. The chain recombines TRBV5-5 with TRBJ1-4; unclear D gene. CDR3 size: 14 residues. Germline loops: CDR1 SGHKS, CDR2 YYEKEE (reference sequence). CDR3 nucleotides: TGTGCCAGCAGCTTAGAGGGAGTCGGCGAAAAAGTGTTTTTT. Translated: CASSLEGVGEKVFF.